This T cell receptor (beta chain) comes out of a study of cytomegalovirus exposure and HLA in healthy donors. Background on the study: The 120 or so validation repertoires used the same platform as the 666 first-cohort repertoires, a later analysis reported. Regarding the study as a whole: First-cohort TCR clusters tended to co-occur in the approximately 110 validation repertoires, a later analysis found. Overall, some 160 TCR beta chains were annotated as cytomegalovirus-associated. In vitro confirmation showed three CMV-associated chains to be CMV antigen specific.

Remarks on this clone: Its specificity is not known.

Produced via immunoSEQ multiplex PCR; TCRdb's table is partial and in-frame only. The sample has over 110,000 clones, approximately 84% seen once; the top ten hold 1.4%. Germline values: CDR1 MGHRA, CDR2 YSYEKL. CDR3 length equals 15 residues. V lost 0 bases and J lost 5; bases outside the gene matches: 5. This TCR derives from a woman younger than 45 in good health and CMV-seronegative. The sequenced sample was PBMCs. The chain links TRBV4-1 to TRBJ1-2, with 8 bases identical to TRBD1. The DNA of the CDR3 is TGCGCCAGCAGCCAAGATAACAGGGGGTGGTATGGCTACACCTTC. This codes for CASSQDNRGWYGYTF.